In this sample, the clone carrying this TCR beta chain turned up a few times. Its antigen is not identified. Naive, central memory, regulatory and stem cell-like memory cells within the CD4+ compartment were sorted using CD45RO/CCR7/CD25/CD127/CD95/CD27. CDR1 SGHRS and CDR2 YFSETQ come from the germline V gene. Trimming stripped 1 base from V and 2 bases from J, with 12 bases between. The CDR3 runs 16 residues. This sample stems from a study of beta chain features in type 1 diabetes. Study-level findings and limits: Among patients, naive, central memory and Treg TCRB repertoires appeared more similar than among healthy donors. Moderate yet significant TCRB CDR3 shortening was seen in Type 1 diabetes patients in all four CD4+ subsets. There were fewer insertions and more deletions at the VDJ junctions of type 1 diabetes patients.

TCRB transcripts that were expressed got sequenced, as all of the isolated RNA had been reverse transcribed. Data came from immunoSEQ multiplex PCR; TCRdb stores just in-frame clones and leaves some out. Among 500,000 to 650,000 clones listed, 12% were seen once. Specimen: naive CD4+ T cells from blood. The chain employs TRBV5-1 and TRBJ2-2, with D possibly called TRBD1 or TRBD2 (6 bases each). The origin of this receptor is a young man with type 1 diabetes. The CDR3 reads CASSLTRGRNTGELFF. Written as DNA, the CDR3 is TGCGCCAGCAGCTTGACTCGGGGGCGCAACACCGGGGAGCTGTTTTTT. Drawing the rest from reference TRBV5-1 and TRBJ2-2, the complete variable domain is KAGVTQTPRYLIKTRGQQVTLSCSPISGHRSVSWYQQTPGQGLQFLFEYFSETQRNKGNFPGRFSGRQFSNSRSEMNVSTLELGDSALYLCASSLTRGRNTGELFFGEGSRLTVL.